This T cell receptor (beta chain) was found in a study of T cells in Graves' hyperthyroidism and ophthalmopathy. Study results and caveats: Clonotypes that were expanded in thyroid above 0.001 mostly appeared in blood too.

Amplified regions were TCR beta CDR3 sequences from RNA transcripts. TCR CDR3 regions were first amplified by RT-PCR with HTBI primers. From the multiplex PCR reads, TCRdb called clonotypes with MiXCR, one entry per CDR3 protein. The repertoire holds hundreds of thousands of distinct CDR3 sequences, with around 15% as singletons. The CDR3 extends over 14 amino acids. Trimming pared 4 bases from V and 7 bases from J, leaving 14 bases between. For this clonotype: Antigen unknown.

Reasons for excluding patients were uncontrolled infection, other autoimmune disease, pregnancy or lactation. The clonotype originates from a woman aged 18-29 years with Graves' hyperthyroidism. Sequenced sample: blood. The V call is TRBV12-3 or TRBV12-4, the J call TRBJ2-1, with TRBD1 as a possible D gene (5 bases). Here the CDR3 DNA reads TGTGCCAGCAGTTCAGGGTACGAGAAGAATGAGCAGTTCTTC. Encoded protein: CASSSGYEKNEQFF.